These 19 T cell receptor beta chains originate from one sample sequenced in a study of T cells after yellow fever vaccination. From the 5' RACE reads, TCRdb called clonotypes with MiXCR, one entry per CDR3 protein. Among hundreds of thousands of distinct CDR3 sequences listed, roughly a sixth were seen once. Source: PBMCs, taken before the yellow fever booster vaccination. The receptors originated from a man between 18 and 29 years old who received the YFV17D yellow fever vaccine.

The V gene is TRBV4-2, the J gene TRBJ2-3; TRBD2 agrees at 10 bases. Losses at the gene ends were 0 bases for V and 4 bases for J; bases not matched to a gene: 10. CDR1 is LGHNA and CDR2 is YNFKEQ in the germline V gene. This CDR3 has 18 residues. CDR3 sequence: CASSQESWSGGASDTQYF. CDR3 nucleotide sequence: TGTGCCAGCAGCCAAGAAAGCTGGAGCGGGGGGGCATCAGATACGCAGTATTTT.

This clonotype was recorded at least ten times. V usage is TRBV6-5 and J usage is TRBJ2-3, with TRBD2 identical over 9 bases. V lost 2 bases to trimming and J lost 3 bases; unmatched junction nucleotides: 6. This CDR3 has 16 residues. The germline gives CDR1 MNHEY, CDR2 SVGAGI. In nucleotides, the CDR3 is TGTGCCAGCAGTTACGGGGCGGGGGGGCGAACAGATACGCAGTATTTT. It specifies CASSYGAGGRTDTQYF.

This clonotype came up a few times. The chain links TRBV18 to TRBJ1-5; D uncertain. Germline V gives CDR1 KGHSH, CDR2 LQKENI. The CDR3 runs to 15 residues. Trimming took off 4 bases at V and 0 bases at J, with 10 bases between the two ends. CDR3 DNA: TGTGCCAGCTCACTGGACGGATATAGCAATCAGCCCCAGCATTTT. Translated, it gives CASSLDGYSNQPQHF.

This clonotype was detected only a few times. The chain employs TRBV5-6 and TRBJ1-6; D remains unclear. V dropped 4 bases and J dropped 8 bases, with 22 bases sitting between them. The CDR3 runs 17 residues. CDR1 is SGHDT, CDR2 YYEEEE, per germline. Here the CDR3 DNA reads TGTGCCAGCAGCCCCCCTCCGGGTTCGGCCTTACATTCACCCCTCCACTTT. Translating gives CASSPPPGSALHSPLHF.

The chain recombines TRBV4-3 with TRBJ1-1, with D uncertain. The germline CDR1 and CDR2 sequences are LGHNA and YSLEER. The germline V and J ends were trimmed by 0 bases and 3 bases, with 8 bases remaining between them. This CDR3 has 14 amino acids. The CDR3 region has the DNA TGCGCCAGCAGCCAAGATCGGGGTTACACTGAAGCTTTCTTT. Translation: CASSQDRGYTEAFF.

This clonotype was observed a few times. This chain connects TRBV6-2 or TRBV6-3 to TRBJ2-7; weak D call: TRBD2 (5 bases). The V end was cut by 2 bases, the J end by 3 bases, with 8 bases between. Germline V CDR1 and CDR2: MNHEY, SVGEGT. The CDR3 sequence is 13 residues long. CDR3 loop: CASSYVGGYEQYF. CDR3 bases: TGTGCCAGCAGTTACGTCGGAGGCTACGAGCAGTACTTC.

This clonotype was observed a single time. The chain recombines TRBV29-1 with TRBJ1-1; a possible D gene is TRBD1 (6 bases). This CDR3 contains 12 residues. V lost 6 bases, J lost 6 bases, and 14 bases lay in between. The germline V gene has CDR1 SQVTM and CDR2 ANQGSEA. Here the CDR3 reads CSVETGSAEAFF. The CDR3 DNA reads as TGCAGCGTGGAAACAGGGTCCGCTGAAGCTTTCTTT. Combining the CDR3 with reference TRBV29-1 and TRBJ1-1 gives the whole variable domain SAVISQKPSRDICQRGTSLTIQCQVDSQVTMMFWYRQQPGQSLTLIATANQGSEATYESGFVIDKFPISRPNLTFSTLTVSNMSPEDSSIYLCSVETGSAEAFFGQGTRLTVV.

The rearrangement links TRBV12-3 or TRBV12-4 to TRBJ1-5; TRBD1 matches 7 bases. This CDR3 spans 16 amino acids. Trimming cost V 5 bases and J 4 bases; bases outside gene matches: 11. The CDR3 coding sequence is TGTGCCAGCAGTCATACCTCGGGACAGTATAATCAGCCCCAGCATTTT. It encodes CASSHTSGQYNQPQHF.

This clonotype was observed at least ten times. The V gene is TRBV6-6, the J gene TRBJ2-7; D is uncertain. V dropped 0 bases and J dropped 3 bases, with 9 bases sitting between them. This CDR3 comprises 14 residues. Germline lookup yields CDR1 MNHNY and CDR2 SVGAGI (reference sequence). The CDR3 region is CASSYSAKYYEQYF. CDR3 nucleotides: TGTGCCAGCAGTTACTCCGCTAAATACTACGAGCAGTACTTC.

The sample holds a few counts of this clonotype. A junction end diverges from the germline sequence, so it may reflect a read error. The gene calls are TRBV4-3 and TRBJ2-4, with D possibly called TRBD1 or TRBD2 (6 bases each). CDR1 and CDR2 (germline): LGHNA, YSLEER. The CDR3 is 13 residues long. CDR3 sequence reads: CASSQDLEGGRRF. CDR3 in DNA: TGCGCCAGCAGCCAAGATTTGGAGGGGGGTAGGCGGTTC.

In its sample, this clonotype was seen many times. CDR3 residues: CSVEELDSGGFYNEQFF. CDR3 nucleotides: TGCAGCGTTGAAGAATTGGATAGCGGGGGTTTCTACAATGAGCAGTTCTTC. The genes are TRBV29-1 and TRBJ2-1; 9 nucleotides align to TRBD2. With V trimmed by 0 bases and J by 3 bases, 9 bases remained unmatched. Germline V gene sequence: CDR1 SQVTM, CDR2 ANQGSEA. The CDR3 has 17 amino acids.

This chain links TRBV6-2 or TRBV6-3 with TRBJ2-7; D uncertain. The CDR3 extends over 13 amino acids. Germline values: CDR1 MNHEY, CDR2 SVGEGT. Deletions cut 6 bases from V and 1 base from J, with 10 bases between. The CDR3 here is CASSSSPSYEQYV. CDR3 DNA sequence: TGTGCCAGCAGCAGTTCCCCGTCCTACGAGCAGTACGTC.

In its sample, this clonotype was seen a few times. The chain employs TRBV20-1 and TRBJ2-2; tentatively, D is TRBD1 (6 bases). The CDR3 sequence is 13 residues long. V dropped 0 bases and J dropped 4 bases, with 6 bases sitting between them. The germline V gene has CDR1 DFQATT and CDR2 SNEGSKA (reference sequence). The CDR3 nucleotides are TGCAGTGCTAGAGAGACAGGCACCGGGGAGCTGTTTTTT. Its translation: CSARETGTGELFF.

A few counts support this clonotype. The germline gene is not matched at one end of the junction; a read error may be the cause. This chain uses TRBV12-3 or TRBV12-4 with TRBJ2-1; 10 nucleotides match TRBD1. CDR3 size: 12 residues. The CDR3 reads CASTLLPGTGVF. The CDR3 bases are TGTGCCAGCACCCTCCTTCCGGGGACAGGGGTTTTC.

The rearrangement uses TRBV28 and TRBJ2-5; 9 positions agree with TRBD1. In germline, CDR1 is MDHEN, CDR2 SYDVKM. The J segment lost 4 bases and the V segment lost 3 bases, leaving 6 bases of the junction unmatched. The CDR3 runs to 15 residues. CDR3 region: CASSFLPTGGETQYF. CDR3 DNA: TGTGCCAGCAGTTTCCTCCCGACAGGGGGAGAGACCCAGTACTTC.

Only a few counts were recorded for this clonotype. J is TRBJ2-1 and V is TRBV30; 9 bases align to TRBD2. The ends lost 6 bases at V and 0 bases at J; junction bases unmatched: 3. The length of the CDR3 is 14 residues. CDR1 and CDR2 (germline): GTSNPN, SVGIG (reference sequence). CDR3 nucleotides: TGTGCCTGTACGCGGGGGGGCTCCTACAATGAGCAGTTCTTC. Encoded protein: CACTRGGSYNEQFF.

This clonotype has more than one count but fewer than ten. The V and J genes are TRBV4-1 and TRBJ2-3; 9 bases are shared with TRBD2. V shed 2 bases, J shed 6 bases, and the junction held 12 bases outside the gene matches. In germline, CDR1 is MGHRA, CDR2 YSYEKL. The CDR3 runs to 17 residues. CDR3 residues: CASSQPSGGGAPDTQYF. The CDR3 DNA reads TGCGCCAGCAGCCAACCCTCGGGCGGGGGGGCCCCCGATACGCAGTATTTT.

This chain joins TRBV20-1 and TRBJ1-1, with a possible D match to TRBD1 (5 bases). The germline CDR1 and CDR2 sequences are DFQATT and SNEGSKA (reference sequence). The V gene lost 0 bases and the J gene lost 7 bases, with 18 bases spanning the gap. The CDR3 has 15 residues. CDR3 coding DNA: TGCAGTGCTAGAGATACGGGACTGTGGGACGGTGAAGCTTTCTTT. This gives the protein CSARDTGLWDGEAFF.

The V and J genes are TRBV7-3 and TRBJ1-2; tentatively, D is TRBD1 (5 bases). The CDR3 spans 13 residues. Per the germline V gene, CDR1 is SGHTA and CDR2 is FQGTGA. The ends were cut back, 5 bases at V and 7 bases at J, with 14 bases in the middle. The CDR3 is CASSTPGSPGYTF. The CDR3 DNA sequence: TGTGCCAGCAGCACCCCAGGGTCCCCTGGCTACACCTTC.